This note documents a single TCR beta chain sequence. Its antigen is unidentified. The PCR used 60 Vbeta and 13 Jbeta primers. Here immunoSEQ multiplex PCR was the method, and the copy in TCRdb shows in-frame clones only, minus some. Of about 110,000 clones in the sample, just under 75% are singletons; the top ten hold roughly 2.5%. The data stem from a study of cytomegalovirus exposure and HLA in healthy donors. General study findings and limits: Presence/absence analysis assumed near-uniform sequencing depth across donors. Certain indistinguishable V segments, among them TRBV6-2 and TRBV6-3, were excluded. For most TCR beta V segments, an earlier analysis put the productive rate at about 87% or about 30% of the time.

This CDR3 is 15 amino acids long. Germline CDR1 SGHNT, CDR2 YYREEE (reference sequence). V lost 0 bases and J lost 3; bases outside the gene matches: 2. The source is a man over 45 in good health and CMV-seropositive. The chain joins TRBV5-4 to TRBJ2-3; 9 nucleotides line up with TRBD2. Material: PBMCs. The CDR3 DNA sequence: TGTGCCAGCAGCTTGGGGCTAGCGGGGACAGATACGCAGTATTTT. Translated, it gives CASSLGLAGTDTQYF.